Listed here is a single T cell receptor beta chain. Reverse transcribed after extraction, RNA yielded cDNA as the sequencing template. Sequencing was performed with immunoSEQ multiplex PCR; in TCRdb, only in-frame clones are kept and a portion is missing. The data contain roughly 120,000 clones, roughly three fifths of them singletons. The source of the sample is a study of CD8+ T cells in alopecia areata. Treatment here: oral pan-JAK inhibitor, 5-10 mg twice daily. The sequencing here drew on CD8+ T cells sorted from blood, taken at week 24, from a patient treated with tofacitinib. The source of this sequence is a human donor with alopecia areata.

The CDR3 DNA reads as TGTGCCACCAGCAGCTCGGAGGGGGCCTACGAGCAGTACTTC. Protein sequence: CATSSSEGAYEQYF. The rearrangement joins TRBV15 to TRBJ2-7, with D possibly being TRBD1 or TRBD2 (6 bases each). This CDR3 is built from 14 residues. Per the germline V gene, CDR1 is LNHNV and CDR2 is YYDKDF (reference sequence). V lost 3 bases and J lost 2, with 11 bases in between.